Sequencing of this T cell receptor (beta chain) was carried out in a study of T cell repertoires in cytomegalovirus infection. For the study at large: The authors relied on CMV epitopes, both recently identified HLA-C-restricted and well-studied HLA-B-restricted. Matching HLA type, along with CMV infection, was indicated by public TCR beta signatures. General study points: The ex vivo response showed dominance by HLA-C-restricted CMV-specific TCR beta clonotypes.

As regards this clonotype: Its antigen is undetermined.

Germline V gene lookup returns CDR1 MNHNS and CDR2 SASEGT. This CDR3 has 13 amino acids. The V segment lost 4 bases and the J segment 6 bases; nucleotides outside the gene matches: 4. TCRdb itself ran the reads through MiXCR, one entry per CDR3 protein. The sample shows 900,000 to 950,000 distinct CDR3 sequences, approximately 31% of them seen only once. The sample consisted of cultured CD8+ T cells from PBMCs, taken from culture after CMV antigen stimulation. V and J are TRBV6-1 and TRBJ1-1; 8 positions agree with TRBD1. This sequence originates from a human donor in good health (CMV status not recorded). Some clones in this sample may be carry-over from other donors' samples. Here the CDR3 DNA reads TGTGCCAGCAGTGGGACAGGGAAGGCTGAAGCTTTCTTT. The encoded protein is CASSGTGKAEAFF.